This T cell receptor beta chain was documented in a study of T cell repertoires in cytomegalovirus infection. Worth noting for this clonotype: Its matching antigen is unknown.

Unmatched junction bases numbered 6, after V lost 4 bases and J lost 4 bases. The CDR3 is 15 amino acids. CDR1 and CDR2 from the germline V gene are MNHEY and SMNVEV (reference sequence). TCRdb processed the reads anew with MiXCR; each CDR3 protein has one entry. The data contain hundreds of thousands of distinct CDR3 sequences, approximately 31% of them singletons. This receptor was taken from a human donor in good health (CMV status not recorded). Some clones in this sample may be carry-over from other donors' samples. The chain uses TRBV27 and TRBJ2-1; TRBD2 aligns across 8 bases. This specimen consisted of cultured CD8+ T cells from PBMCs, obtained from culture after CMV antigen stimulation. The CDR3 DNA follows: TGTGCCAGCAGTTCCATCGGGGGGGCATACAATGAGCAGTTCTTC. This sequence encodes CASSSIGGAYNEQFF.